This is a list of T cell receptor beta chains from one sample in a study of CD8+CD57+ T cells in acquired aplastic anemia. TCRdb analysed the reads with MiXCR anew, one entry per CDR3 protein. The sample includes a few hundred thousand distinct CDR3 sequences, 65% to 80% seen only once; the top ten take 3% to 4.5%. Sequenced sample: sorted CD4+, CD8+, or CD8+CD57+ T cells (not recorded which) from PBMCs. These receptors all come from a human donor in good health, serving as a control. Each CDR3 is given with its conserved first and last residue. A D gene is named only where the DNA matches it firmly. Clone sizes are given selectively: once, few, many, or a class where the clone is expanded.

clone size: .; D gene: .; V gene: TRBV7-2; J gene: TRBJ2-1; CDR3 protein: CASSEQAPYGYFF; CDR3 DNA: TGTGCCAGCAGCGAACAGGCGCCCTATGGGTACTTCTTC
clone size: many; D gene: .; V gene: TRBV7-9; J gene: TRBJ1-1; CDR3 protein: CASSLVAGPEAFF; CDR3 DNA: TGTGCCAGCAGCTTAGTAGCGGGGCCTGAAGCTTTCTTT
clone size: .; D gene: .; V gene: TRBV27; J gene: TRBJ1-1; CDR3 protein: CASSFGAAHMNTEAFF; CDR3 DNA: TGTGCCAGCAGTTTTGGAGCGGCGCACATGAACACTGAAGCTTTCTTT
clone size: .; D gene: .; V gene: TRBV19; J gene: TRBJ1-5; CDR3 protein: CASSVRGEYQPQHF; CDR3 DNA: TGTGCCAGTAGTGTTCGGGGGGAGTATCAGCCCCAGCATTTT
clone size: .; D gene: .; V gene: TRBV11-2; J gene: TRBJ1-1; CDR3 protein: CAGSSGPLRGNTEAFF; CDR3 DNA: TGTGCCGGCAGCTCGGGGCCTCTTAGGGGGAACACTGAAGCTTTCTTT
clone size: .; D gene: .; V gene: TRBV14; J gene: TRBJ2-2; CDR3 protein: CASSVDGLNPGELFF; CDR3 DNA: TGTGCCAGCAGCGTAGATGGGCTGAACCCCGGGGAGCTGTTTTTT
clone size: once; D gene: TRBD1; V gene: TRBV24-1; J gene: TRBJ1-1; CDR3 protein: CATSPGQGGHFF; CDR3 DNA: TGTGCCACCAGCCCCGGACAGGGGGGCCATTTCTTT
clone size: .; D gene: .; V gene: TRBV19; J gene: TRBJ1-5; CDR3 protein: CASRFQKTWGYQPQHF; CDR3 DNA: TGTGCCAGTAGGTTCCAGAAGACGTGGGGCTATCAGCCCCAGCATTTT
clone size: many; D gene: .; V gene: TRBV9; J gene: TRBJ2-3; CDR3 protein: CASSPRGDTDTQYF; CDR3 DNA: TGTGCCAGCAGCCCTCGCGGGGACACAGATACGCAGTATTTT
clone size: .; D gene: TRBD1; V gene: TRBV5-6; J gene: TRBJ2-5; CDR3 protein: CASRPISRTGQETQYF; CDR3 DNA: TGTGCCAGCAGACCGATCAGCCGGACAGGACAAGAGACCCAGTACTTC
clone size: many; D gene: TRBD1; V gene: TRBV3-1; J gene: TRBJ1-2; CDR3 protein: CASSLRTGVGYGYTF; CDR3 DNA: TGTGCCAGCAGCCTGCGAACAGGGGTCGGCTATGGCTACACCTTC
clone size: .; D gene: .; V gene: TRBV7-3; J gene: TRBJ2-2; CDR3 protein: CASSLRTRVTNPGELFF; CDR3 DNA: TGTGCCAGCAGCTTAAGGACTCGGGTGACGAACCCCGGGGAGCTGTTTTTT
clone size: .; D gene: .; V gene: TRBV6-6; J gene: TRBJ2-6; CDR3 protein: CASSTWKGANVLTF; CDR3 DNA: TGTGCCAGCAGTACATGGAAGGGGGCCAACGTCCTGACTTTC
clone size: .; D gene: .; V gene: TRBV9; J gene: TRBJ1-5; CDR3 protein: CASSLGPPQHF; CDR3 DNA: TGTGCCAGCAGCCTGGGACCGCCCCAGCATTTT
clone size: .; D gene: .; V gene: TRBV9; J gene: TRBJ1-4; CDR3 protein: CATSSSPGANHEKLFF; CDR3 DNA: TGTGCCACCAGTAGTTCCCCCGGGGCGAACCATGAAAAACTGTTTTTT
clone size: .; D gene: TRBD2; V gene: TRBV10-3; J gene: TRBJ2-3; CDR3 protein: CASSYRRTSGGASTDTQYF; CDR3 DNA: TGTGCCAGCAGCTACCGGCGGACTAGCGGGGGGGCTAGCACAGATACGCAGTATTTT
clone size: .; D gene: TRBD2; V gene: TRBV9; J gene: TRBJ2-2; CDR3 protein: CASSREGGGAEALFF; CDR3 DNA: TGTGCCAGCAGCCGAGAGGGCGGGGGGGCAGAGGCCCTGTTTTTT
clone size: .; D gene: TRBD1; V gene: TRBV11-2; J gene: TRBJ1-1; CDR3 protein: CASTTGHHWTGSLIF; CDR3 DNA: TGTGCCAGCACCACCGGACACCATTGGACAGGTTCCCTCATTTTT
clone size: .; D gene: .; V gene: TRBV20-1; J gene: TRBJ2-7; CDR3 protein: CSASPSDTTGSYEQYF; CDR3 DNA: TGCAGTGCTAGTCCTTCCGATACGACCGGCTCTTACGAGCAGTACTTC
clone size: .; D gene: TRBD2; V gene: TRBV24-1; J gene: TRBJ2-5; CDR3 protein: CATSDVGLAGGAQTQYF; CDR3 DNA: TGTGCCACCAGTGACGTGGGACTAGCGGGGGGGGCACAGACCCAGTACTTC
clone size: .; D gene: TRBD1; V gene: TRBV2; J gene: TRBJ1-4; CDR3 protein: CATSRGTLDEQFF; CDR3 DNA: TGTGCCACCAGCAGGGGGACCCTAGACGAACAGTTTTTC
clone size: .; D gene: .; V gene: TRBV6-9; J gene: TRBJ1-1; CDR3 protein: CASSYLSTEASF; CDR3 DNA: TGTGCCAGCAGTTACTTGAGCACTGAAGCTTCCTTT
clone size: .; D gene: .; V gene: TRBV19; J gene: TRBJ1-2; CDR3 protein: CASSLVSLYYGYTF; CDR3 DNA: TGTGCCAGCAGCTTAGTCAGCCTGTACTATGGCTACACCTTC
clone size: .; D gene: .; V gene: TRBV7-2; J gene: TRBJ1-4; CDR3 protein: CASSSNSLEKLFF; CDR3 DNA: TGTGCCAGCAGCTCCAATTCCCTCGAGAAACTGTTTTTT
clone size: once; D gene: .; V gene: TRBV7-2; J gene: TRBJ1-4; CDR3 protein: CASSLSPGNTIYFFF; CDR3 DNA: TGTGCCAGCAGCTTAAGTCCTGGTAACACCATATATTTTTTTTTT
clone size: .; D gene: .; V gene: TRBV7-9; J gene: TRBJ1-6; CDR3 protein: CASSLVEQGHSPLHF; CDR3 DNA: TGTGCCAGCAGCTTAGTAGAACAGGGCCATTCACCCCTCCACTTT
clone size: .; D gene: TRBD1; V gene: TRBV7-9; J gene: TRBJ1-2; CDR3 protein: CASTGTGGNTF; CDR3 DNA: TGTGCCAGCACTGGGACAGGGGGCAACACCTTC
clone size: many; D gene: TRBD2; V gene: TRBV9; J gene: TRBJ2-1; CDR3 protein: CASSPRLAESYNEQFF; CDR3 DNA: TGTGCCAGCAGCCCGCGACTAGCGGAGAGTTACAATGAGCAGTTCTTC
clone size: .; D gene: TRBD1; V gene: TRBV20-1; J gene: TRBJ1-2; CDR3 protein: CSEPGTGYGYTF; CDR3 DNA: TGCAGTGAACCCGGGACAGGCTATGGCTACACCTTC
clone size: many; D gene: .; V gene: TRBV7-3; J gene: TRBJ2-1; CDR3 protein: CASSPTPGPLWFF; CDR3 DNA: TGTGCCAGCAGCCCCACTCCGGGACCCTTGTGGTTCTTC
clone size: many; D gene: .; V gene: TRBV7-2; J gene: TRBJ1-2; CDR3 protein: CASSLHRRVGDYGYTF; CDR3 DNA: TGTGCCAGCAGCTTACATCGAAGGGTGGGGGACTATGGCTACACCTTC
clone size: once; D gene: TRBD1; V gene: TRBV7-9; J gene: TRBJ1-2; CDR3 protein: CASSLAGQGNYGYTF; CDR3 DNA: TGTGCCAGCAGCTTAGCTGGACAGGGGAACTATGGCTACACCTTC
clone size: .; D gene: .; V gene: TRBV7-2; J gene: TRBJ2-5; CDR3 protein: CASALTGSESNNF; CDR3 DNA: TGTGCCAGCGCCCTAACCGGAAGTGAGAGCAACAACTTC
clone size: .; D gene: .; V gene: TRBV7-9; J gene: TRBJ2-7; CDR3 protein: CASSSGTRSNEQYF; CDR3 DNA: TGTGCCAGCAGCTCCGGGACGAGGAGCAACGAGCAGTACTTC
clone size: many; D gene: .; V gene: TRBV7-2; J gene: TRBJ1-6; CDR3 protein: CASSLTPGTNSPLHF; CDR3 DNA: TGTGCCAGCAGCTTAACGCCAGGGACAAATTCACCCCTCCACTTT
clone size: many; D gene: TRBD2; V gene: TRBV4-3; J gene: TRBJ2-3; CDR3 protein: CASSQTSGGADTQYF; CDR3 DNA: TGCGCCAGCAGCCAAACTAGCGGGGGGGCAGATACGCAGTATTTT
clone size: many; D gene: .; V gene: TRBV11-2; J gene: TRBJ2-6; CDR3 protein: CASSRSSSGANVLTF; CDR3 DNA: TGTGCCAGCAGCAGATCGAGCTCTGGGGCCAACGTCCTGACTTTC
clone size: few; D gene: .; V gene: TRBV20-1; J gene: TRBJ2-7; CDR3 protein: CSASVSQTYEQYF; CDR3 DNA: TGCAGTGCTAGTGTGAGCCAAACCTACGAGCAGTACTTC
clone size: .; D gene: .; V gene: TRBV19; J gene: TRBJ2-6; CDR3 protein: CASSIGGHGANGLTF; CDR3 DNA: TGTGCCAGTAGTATCGGCGGCCATGGGGCCAACGGCCTGACTTTC
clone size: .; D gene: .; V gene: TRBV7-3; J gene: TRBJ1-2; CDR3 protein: CASSLAGGEDAYTF; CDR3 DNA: TGTGCCAGCAGCTTGGCGGGGGGCGAAGATGCCTACACCTTC
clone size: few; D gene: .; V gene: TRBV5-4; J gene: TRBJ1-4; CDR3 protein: CASSLGGSGGSNEKLFF; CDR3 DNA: TGTGCCAGCAGCTTGGGAGGTTCTGGAGGTTCTAATGAAAAACTGTTTTTT
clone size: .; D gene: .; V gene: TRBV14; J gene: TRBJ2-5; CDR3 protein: CASSPSWGIQETQYF; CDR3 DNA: TGTGCCAGCAGCCCCTCTTGGGGGATCCAAGAGACCCAGTACTTC
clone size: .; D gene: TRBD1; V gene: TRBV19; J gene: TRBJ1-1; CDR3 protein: CASSIDGQGPRAEAFF; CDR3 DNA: TGTGCCAGTAGTATAGATGGACAGGGGCCGAGGGCTGAAGCTTTCTTT
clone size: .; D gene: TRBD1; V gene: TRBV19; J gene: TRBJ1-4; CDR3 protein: CASSRDRATNEKLFF; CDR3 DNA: TGTGCTAGTAGTAGGGACAGGGCCACTAATGAAAAACTGTTTTTT
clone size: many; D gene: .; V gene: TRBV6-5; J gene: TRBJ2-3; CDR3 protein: CASSPRVKGTFTDTQYF; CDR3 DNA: TGTGCCAGCAGTCCCCGGGTTAAGGGGACATTCACAGATACGCAGTATTTT
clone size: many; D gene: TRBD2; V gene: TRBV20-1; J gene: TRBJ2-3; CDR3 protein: CSASNSGIITDTQYF; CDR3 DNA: TGCAGTGCTTCCAATAGCGGGATAATCACAGATACGCAGTATTTT